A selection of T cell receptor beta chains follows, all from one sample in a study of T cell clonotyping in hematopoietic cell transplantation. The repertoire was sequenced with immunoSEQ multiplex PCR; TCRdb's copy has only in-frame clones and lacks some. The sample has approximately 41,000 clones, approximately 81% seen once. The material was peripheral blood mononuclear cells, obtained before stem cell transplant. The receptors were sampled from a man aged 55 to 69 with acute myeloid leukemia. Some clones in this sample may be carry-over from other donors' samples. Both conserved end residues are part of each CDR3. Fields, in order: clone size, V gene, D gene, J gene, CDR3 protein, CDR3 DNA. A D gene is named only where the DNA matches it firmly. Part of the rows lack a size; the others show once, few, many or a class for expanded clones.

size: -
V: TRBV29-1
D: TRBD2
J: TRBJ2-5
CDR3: CSARTSGGHDGTQYF
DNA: TGCAGCGCCAGGACTAGCGGGGGCCACGACGGGACCCAGTACTTC

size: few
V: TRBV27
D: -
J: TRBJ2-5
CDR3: CASSLPEDQETQYF
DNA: TGTGCCAGCAGTTTACCAGAAGATCAAGAGACCCAGTACTTC

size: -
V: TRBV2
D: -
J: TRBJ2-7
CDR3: CASSVMHEQYF
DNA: TGTGCCAGCAGTGTTATGCACGAGCAGTACTTC

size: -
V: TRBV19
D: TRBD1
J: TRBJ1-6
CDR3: CASSIDGGGEAPLHF
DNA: TGTGCCAGTAGTATAGACGGAGGGGGCGAGGCACCCCTCCACTTT

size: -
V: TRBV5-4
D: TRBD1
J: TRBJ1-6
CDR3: CASSVDRGSNSPLHF
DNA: TGTGCCAGCAGCGTGGACAGGGGCAGCAATTCACCCCTCCACTTT

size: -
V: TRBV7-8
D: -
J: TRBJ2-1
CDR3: CASTISTYNEQFF
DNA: TGTGCCAGCACTATCTCGACATACAATGAGCAGTTCTTC

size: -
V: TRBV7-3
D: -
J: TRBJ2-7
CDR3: CASSFDRSHEQYF
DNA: TGTGCCAGCAGCTTCGACAGATCTCACGAGCAGTACTTC

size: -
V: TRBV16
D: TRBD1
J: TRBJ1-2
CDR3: CASSLDRELLYGYTF
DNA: TGTGCCAGCAGCCTCGACAGGGAACTCCTCTATGGCTACACCTTC

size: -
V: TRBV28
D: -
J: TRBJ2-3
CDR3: CASSAGTYTDTQYF
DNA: TGTGCCAGCAGTGCCGGGACCTACACAGATACGCAGTATTTT

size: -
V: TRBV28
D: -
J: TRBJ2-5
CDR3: CATTREGGRVTQYF
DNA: TGTGCCACGACCAGAGAGGGGGGCCGGGTGACCCAGTACTTC

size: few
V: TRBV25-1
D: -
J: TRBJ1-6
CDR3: CASSESRSGGQINSPLHF
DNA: TGTGCCAGCAGTGAATCCAGGAGTGGGGGACAAATTAATTCACCCCTCCACTTT

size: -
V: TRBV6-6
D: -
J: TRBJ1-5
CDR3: CASSPPPERSNQPQHF
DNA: TGTGCCAGCAGTCCCCCCCCGGAGCGGAGCAATCAGCCCCAGCATTTT

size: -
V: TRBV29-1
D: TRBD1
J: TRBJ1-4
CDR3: CSAGTGREKLFF
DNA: TGCAGCGCCGGGACAGGGAGGGAAAAACTGTTTTTT

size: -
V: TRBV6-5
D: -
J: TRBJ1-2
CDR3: CASIKMGGGSYTF
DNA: TGTGCCAGCATCAAGATGGGGGGTGGGAGCTACACCTTC

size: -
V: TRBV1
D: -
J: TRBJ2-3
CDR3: CTSSQGDWTQYF
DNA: TGCACCAGCAGCCAAGGGGACTGGACGCAGTATTTT

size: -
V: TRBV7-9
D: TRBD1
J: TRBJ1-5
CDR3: CASSQRGHQPQHF
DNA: TGTGCCAGCAGCCAGAGGGGGCATCAGCCCCAGCATTTT

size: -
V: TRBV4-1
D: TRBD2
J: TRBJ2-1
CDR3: CASSQDMGGGYNEQFF
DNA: TGCGCCAGCAGCCAAGATATGGGGGGGGGTTACAATGAGCAGTTCTTC

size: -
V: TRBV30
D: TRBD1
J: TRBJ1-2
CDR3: CAWSWGQRDYGYTF
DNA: TGTGCCTGGAGCTGGGGACAGAGAGACTATGGCTACACCTTC

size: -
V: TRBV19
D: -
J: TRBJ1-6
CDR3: CASSIDLEGVGSPLHF
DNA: TGTGCCAGTAGTATAGATCTGGAGGGCGTCGGGTCACCCCTCCACTTT

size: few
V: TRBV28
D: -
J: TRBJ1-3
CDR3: CASSLSGTAGNTIYF
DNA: TGTGCCAGCAGTTTATCTGGGACGGCTGGAAACACCATATATTTT

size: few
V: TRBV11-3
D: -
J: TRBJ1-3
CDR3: CASSPSGLSGNTIYF
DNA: TGTGCCAGCAGCCCGTCTGGGCTCTCTGGAAACACCATATATTTT

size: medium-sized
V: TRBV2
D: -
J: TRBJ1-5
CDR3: CASGGSGQPQHF
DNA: TGTGCCAGCGGAGGGTCCGGTCAGCCCCAGCATTTT

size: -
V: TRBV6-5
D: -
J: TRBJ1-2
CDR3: CASSYSGAPAGGYTF
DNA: TGTGCCAGCAGTTACTCTGGGGCGCCGGCGGGCGGCTACACCTTC